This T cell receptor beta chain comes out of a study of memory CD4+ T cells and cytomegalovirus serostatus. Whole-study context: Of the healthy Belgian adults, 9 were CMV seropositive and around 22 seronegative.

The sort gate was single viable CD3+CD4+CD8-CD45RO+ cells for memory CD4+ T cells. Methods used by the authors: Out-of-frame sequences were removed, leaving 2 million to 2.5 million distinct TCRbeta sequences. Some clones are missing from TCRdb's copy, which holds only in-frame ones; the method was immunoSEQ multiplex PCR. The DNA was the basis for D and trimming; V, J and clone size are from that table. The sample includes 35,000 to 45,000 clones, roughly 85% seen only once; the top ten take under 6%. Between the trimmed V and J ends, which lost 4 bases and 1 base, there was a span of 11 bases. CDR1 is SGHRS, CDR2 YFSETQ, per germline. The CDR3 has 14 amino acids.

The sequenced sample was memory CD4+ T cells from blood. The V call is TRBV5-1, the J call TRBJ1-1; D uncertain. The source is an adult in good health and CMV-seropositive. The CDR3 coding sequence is TGCGCCAGCAGCCCGAGTTTGAGGAACACTGAAGCTTTCTTT. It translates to CASSPSLRNTEAFF.